Described below is a single T cell receptor beta chain sequence and its context. The antigen is not known. The CDR3 loop spans 16 amino acids. Per germline, CDR1 MNHEY and CDR2 SMNVEV (reference sequence). Trimming shortened V by 0 bases and J by 8 bases, and 17 bases separated the two germline ends. Incorporated into the TCR beta cDNA libraries were unique molecular identifiers, which served to reduce PCR and sequencing biases. TCRdb independently ran MiXCR on the PCR reads; one entry per CDR3 protein. This repertoire shows roughly 570,000 distinct CDR3 sequences, roughly 34% found once; its top ten account for less than 6%. These data are taken from a study of post-analysis software for immune sequencing data. Study-level information: The disease courses spanned relapsing-remitting, secondary progressive and progressive-relapsing forms of multiple sclerosis.

Findings of the study overall: Strong co-clustering by F measure linked samples that shared a preparation batch. Diversity measured as normalized Chao1 was significantly lower in multiple sclerosis patients than in controls. Five TRBV segments were significantly more frequent in patients than in controls. TRBV5-6, TRBV5-1 and TRBV20-1 were among these segments.

The receptor comes from a girl aged 2-17 years with multiple sclerosis. Specimen: blood. The chain is built from TRBV27 and TRBJ2-1; the D call may be TRBD1 or TRBD2 (5 bases each). CDR3 residues: CASSLSLATEVHEQFF. The DNA of the CDR3 is TGTGCCAGCAGTTTATCCTTAGCGACAGAGGTTCATGAGCAGTTCTTC.